These T cell receptor beta chains were read from a single sample in a study of T cells in localized non-small cell lung cancer. Assay: immunoSEQ multiplex PCR; the TCRdb copy retains only in-frame clones and omits some. The repertoire holds around 96,000 clones, more than 75% seen once, with 4.1% in the top ten. Source: PBMCs, taken before any cancer treatment. Receptors originate from a woman aged 40-75 years with stage II squamous cell lung carcinoma. CDR3s include the opening cysteine and the closing phenylalanine or tryptophan. The D gene is left open where the match is weak. Clone size, where shown, is once, few, many, or a class for clones that have expanded.

v_call: TRBV25-1
clone_size: few
j_call: TRBJ1-2
d_call: -
cdr3_nt: TGTGCCAGCAGTTCAGGGTCGTACTATGGCTACACCTTC
cdr3_aa: CASSSGSYYGYTF

v_call: TRBV6-5
clone_size: -
j_call: TRBJ1-3
d_call: -
cdr3_nt: TGTGCCAGCAGTTACTCCCTCCGGGATCGGGGAAACACCATATATTTT
cdr3_aa: CASSYSLRDRGNTIYF

v_call: TRBV11-2
clone_size: -
j_call: TRBJ1-3
d_call: -
cdr3_nt: TGTGCCAGCAGCTTAGTCGGGACCTCTGGAAACACCATATATTTT
cdr3_aa: CASSLVGTSGNTIYF

v_call: TRBV18
clone_size: -
j_call: TRBJ1-2
d_call: TRBD1
cdr3_nt: TGTGCCAGCTCACCGGGACAGGGTTATGGCTACACCTTC
cdr3_aa: CASSPGQGYGYTF

v_call: TRBV2
clone_size: -
j_call: TRBJ1-2
d_call: TRBD1
cdr3_nt: TGTGCCAGCAAGGGACAGGGACGAGGCTACACCTTC
cdr3_aa: CASKGQGRGYTF

v_call: TRBV19
clone_size: few
j_call: TRBJ2-6
d_call: -
cdr3_nt: TGTGCCAGTACCGCTTTACAACAATCTGGGGCCAACGTCCTGACTTTC
cdr3_aa: CASTALQQSGANVLTF

v_call: TRBV4-1
clone_size: -
j_call: TRBJ1-2
d_call: TRBD1
cdr3_nt: TGCGCCAGCAGCCTGTTAGACAGGGCGGACTATGGCTACACCTTC
cdr3_aa: CASSLLDRADYGYTF

v_call: TRBV5-1
clone_size: few
j_call: TRBJ2-7
d_call: -
cdr3_nt: TGCGCCAGCAGCGGATACAGGCCCTACGAGCAGTACTTC
cdr3_aa: CASSGYRPYEQYF

v_call: TRBV6-6
clone_size: -
j_call: TRBJ2-7
d_call: TRBD1
cdr3_nt: TGTGCCAGCAGCCGGACAGGGATCTACGAGCAGTACTTC
cdr3_aa: CASSRTGIYEQYF

v_call: TRBV9
clone_size: -
j_call: TRBJ1-2
d_call: -
cdr3_nt: TGTGCCAGCAGCGTCCAGGACATTGTCAATGGCTACACCTTC
cdr3_aa: CASSVQDIVNGYTF

v_call: TRBV6-5
clone_size: once
j_call: TRBJ2-5
d_call: TRBD2
cdr3_nt: TGTGCCAGCACCCATCGACTAGCGGCTCAAGAGACCCAGTACTTC
cdr3_aa: CASTHRLAAQETQYF

v_call: TRBV7-9
clone_size: -
j_call: TRBJ2-7
d_call: TRBD2
cdr3_nt: TGTGCCAGCAGCTTAGGGGAGGTAGCGGGAGAAGAGCAGTACTTC
cdr3_aa: CASSLGEVAGEEQYF

v_call: TRBV5-1
clone_size: -
j_call: TRBJ1-1
d_call: -
cdr3_nt: TGCGCCAGCAGCAGGGCCCCCCAGAACACTGAAGCTTTCTTT
cdr3_aa: CASSRAPQNTEAFF

v_call: TRBV2
clone_size: -
j_call: TRBJ1-2
d_call: -
cdr3_nt: TGTGCCAGCAGTGAGTCACGATATGGCTACACCTTC
cdr3_aa: CASSESRYGYTF

v_call: TRBV7-2
clone_size: -
j_call: TRBJ1-5
d_call: TRBD1
cdr3_nt: TGTGCCAGCAGTTTACAGGGGGCGGGTCAGCCCCAGCATTTT
cdr3_aa: CASSLQGAGQPQHF

v_call: TRBV9
clone_size: -
j_call: TRBJ1-3
d_call: -
cdr3_nt: TGTGCCAGCAGCGTGGACAGAGCTGGGAACACCATATATTTT
cdr3_aa: CASSVDRAGNTIYF

v_call: TRBV27
clone_size: -
j_call: TRBJ2-6
d_call: TRBD1
cdr3_nt: TGTGCCAGCAGTCCGTGGACAGGGCTGGCCAACGTCCTGACTTTC
cdr3_aa: CASSPWTGLANVLTF

v_call: TRBV5-1
clone_size: -
j_call: TRBJ2-6
d_call: -
cdr3_nt: TGCGCCAGCAGCTTGCGGCAATCCTCTGGGGCCAACGTCCTGACTTTC
cdr3_aa: CASSLRQSSGANVLTF

v_call: TRBV30
clone_size: -
j_call: TRBJ1-2
d_call: -
cdr3_nt: TGTGCCTGGAGCTTCTTGCAGGGAGATGGCTACACCTTC
cdr3_aa: CAWSFLQGDGYTF

v_call: TRBV27
clone_size: -
j_call: TRBJ2-1
d_call: -
cdr3_nt: TGTGCCAGCAGTTTAGGGGGCCCATACTACAATGAGCAGTTCTTC
cdr3_aa: CASSLGGPYYNEQFF

v_call: TRBV7-9
clone_size: -
j_call: TRBJ1-1
d_call: -
cdr3_nt: TGTGCCAGCAGCTTAGCGGAACCGCGGGTGGCTTTCTTT
cdr3_aa: CASSLAEPRVAFF

v_call: TRBV6-1
clone_size: -
j_call: TRBJ1-1
d_call: -
cdr3_nt: TGTGCCAGCGAATGGAACACTGAAGCTTTCTTT
cdr3_aa: CASEWNTEAFF

v_call: TRBV9
clone_size: once
j_call: TRBJ2-7
d_call: -
cdr3_nt: TGTGCCAGCAGCGTAGGAGCGGTAACCTACGAGCAGTACTTC
cdr3_aa: CASSVGAVTYEQYF

v_call: TRBV7-9
clone_size: -
j_call: TRBJ2-3
d_call: TRBD2
cdr3_nt: TGTGCCAGCAGCATTGGGACTAGCGACACAGATACGCAGTATTTT
cdr3_aa: CASSIGTSDTDTQYF

v_call: TRBV6-5
clone_size: few
j_call: TRBJ2-4
d_call: -
cdr3_nt: TGTGCCAGCAGTTACGGGTCGGGGCAAAACATTCAGTACTTC
cdr3_aa: CASSYGSGQNIQYF

v_call: TRBV5-1
clone_size: -
j_call: TRBJ2-1
d_call: -
cdr3_nt: TGCGCCAGCAGCTCCCCTGGGAGGGGGAATGAGCAGTTCTTC
cdr3_aa: CASSSPGRGNEQFF

v_call: TRBV27
clone_size: -
j_call: TRBJ1-1
d_call: -
cdr3_nt: TGTGCCAGCAGTTTCTTGGCAAACACTGAAGCTTTCTTT
cdr3_aa: CASSFLANTEAFF

v_call: TRBV6-5
clone_size: -
j_call: TRBJ2-5
d_call: TRBD2
cdr3_nt: TGTGCCAGCAGGCCTAGCGGGGTACAAGAGACCCAGTACTTC
cdr3_aa: CASRPSGVQETQYF

v_call: TRBV7-8
clone_size: -
j_call: TRBJ2-7
d_call: TRBD2
cdr3_nt: TGTGCCAGCGTGGGAGCGGGAGGGAGCTCCTACGAGCAGTACTTC
cdr3_aa: CASVGAGGSSYEQYF

v_call: TRBV7-9
clone_size: -
j_call: TRBJ2-4
d_call: -
cdr3_nt: TGTGCCAGCAGCTCCATAGGACGAAACATTCAGTACTTC
cdr3_aa: CASSSIGRNIQYF

v_call: TRBV27
clone_size: -
j_call: TRBJ1-4
d_call: -
cdr3_nt: TGTGCCAGCAGCGGGGATAGTGGAGAAAAACTGTTTTTT
cdr3_aa: CASSGDSGEKLFF

v_call: TRBV6-6
clone_size: -
j_call: TRBJ1-2
d_call: -
cdr3_nt: TGTGCCAGCAGTTACCCGTATGACGGAGTCTATGGCTACACCTTC
cdr3_aa: CASSYPYDGVYGYTF

v_call: TRBV10-1
clone_size: -
j_call: TRBJ2-1
d_call: -
cdr3_nt: TGCGCCAGCAGTCCCCTTGGCAGACATGAGCAGTTCTTC
cdr3_aa: CASSPLGRHEQFF

v_call: TRBV19
clone_size: -
j_call: TRBJ1-5
d_call: -
cdr3_nt: TGTGCCAGTAGTAGTCGACAGAGTAATCAGCCCCAGCATTTT
cdr3_aa: CASSSRQSNQPQHF

v_call: TRBV28
clone_size: -
j_call: TRBJ1-5
d_call: -
cdr3_nt: TGTGCCAGCTTATTGGGAACAAATCAGCCCCAGCATTTT
cdr3_aa: CASLLGTNQPQHF

v_call: TRBV11-2
clone_size: -
j_call: TRBJ1-1
d_call: -
cdr3_nt: TGTGCCAGCAGCTTAGGACCGGCCATTGAAGCTTTCTTT
cdr3_aa: CASSLGPAIEAFF

v_call: TRBV28
clone_size: -
j_call: TRBJ1-2
d_call: -
cdr3_nt: TGTGCCAGCGGCACAGTGGATGGCTACACCTTC
cdr3_aa: CASGTVDGYTF

v_call: TRBV19
clone_size: -
j_call: TRBJ2-5
d_call: TRBD1
cdr3_nt: TGTGCCAGTAGTACTTCCGGGACAGGACAAGAGACCCAGTACTTC
cdr3_aa: CASSTSGTGQETQYF

v_call: TRBV6-5
clone_size: few
j_call: TRBJ1-1
d_call: -
cdr3_nt: TGTGCCAGCAGCCCCGTTACGGGGACTGAAGCTTTCTTT
cdr3_aa: CASSPVTGTEAFF

v_call: TRBV4-2
clone_size: -
j_call: TRBJ1-5
d_call: -
cdr3_nt: TGTGCCAGCAGCGAAGACACCGGCAATCAGCCCCAGCATTTT
cdr3_aa: CASSEDTGNQPQHF

v_call: TRBV5-4
clone_size: -
j_call: TRBJ1-3
d_call: TRBD1
cdr3_nt: TGTGCCAGCAGCTTCTCTCGTGGGACAGCTGGAAACACCATATATTTT
cdr3_aa: CASSFSRGTAGNTIYF

v_call: TRBV2
clone_size: -
j_call: TRBJ2-5
d_call: TRBD1
cdr3_nt: TGTGCCAGCGGAACCCGGGACAGACCATGGAGCCAGTACTTC
cdr3_aa: CASGTRDRPWSQYF

v_call: TRBV4-1
clone_size: -
j_call: TRBJ1-2
d_call: TRBD1
cdr3_nt: TGCGCCAGCAGCTCGACAGGGGGGTGGGGTGGCTACACCTTC
cdr3_aa: CASSSTGGWGGYTF

v_call: TRBV6-5
clone_size: -
j_call: TRBJ1-6
d_call: -
cdr3_nt: TGTGCCAGCAGTTACAGGCAGGAGAATTCACCCCTCCACTTT
cdr3_aa: CASSYRQENSPLHF

v_call: TRBV5-3
clone_size: -
j_call: TRBJ1-1
d_call: -
cdr3_nt: TGTGCCAGCAGCTTATATGGATCTGAAGCTTTCTTT
cdr3_aa: CASSLYGSEAFF

v_call: TRBV11-3
clone_size: -
j_call: TRBJ1-3
d_call: -
cdr3_nt: TGTGCCAGCAGCTTAACGGGGTCCGGAAACACCATATATTTT
cdr3_aa: CASSLTGSGNTIYF

v_call: TRBV5-4
clone_size: -
j_call: TRBJ2-7
d_call: TRBD1
cdr3_nt: TGTGCCAGCAGCTCGAGACAGGGGAGGAACGAGCAGTACTTC
cdr3_aa: CASSSRQGRNEQYF

v_call: TRBV5-5
clone_size: -
j_call: TRBJ2-2
d_call: TRBD1
cdr3_nt: TGTGCCAGCTGCCAAGGACAGGGGGCGCCTAAGAACACCGGGGAGCTGTTTTTT
cdr3_aa: CASCQGQGAPKNTGELFF

v_call: TRBV25-1
clone_size: -
j_call: TRBJ2-7
d_call: -
cdr3_nt: TGTGCCAGCAGTGGACGGGTTTTCTACGAGCAGTACTTC
cdr3_aa: CASSGRVFYEQYF

v_call: TRBV28
clone_size: -
j_call: TRBJ1-2
d_call: -
cdr3_nt: TGTGCCAGCACCTCCCCGGGACGGAAGCCCCTCTATGGCTACACCTTC
cdr3_aa: CASTSPGRKPLYGYTF

v_call: TRBV4-2
clone_size: -
j_call: TRBJ2-7
d_call: -
cdr3_nt: TGTGCCAGCAGCCAAGAAAAAGGGGGTCGAGGTCCTTACGAGCAGTACTTC
cdr3_aa: CASSQEKGGRGPYEQYF

v_call: TRBV2
clone_size: -
j_call: TRBJ1-5
d_call: -
cdr3_nt: TGTGCCAGCACCGGATTCCAGGGAAGGGATGGAAATCAGCCCCAGCATTTT
cdr3_aa: CASTGFQGRDGNQPQHF

v_call: TRBV6-6
clone_size: -
j_call: TRBJ2-7
d_call: TRBD2
cdr3_nt: TGTGCCAGCAGTTACGGCGGGAGTGGGCGCTACGAGCAGTACTTC
cdr3_aa: CASSYGGSGRYEQYF

v_call: TRBV15
clone_size: -
j_call: TRBJ2-7
d_call: -
cdr3_nt: TGTGCCACCAGCAGAGATGGTTCGGGTATATACGAGCAGTACTTC
cdr3_aa: CATSRDGSGIYEQYF

v_call: TRBV6-6
clone_size: -
j_call: TRBJ1-6
d_call: -
cdr3_nt: TGTGCCAGCAGTCCGTCAGGGCCCCCATCACCCCTCCACTTT
cdr3_aa: CASSPSGPPSPLHF

v_call: TRBV10-3
clone_size: -
j_call: TRBJ2-1
d_call: TRBD2
cdr3_nt: TGTGCCATCAGTGAGTCCTTAGCGGCGGGAGTCAATGAGCAGTTCTTC
cdr3_aa: CAISESLAAGVNEQFF

v_call: TRBV6-5
clone_size: -
j_call: TRBJ1-2
d_call: -
cdr3_nt: TGTGCCAGCAGTTACCCCCAAGGGTATGGCTACACCTTC
cdr3_aa: CASSYPQGYGYTF